The entry below gives a single T cell receptor (beta chain) sequence along with its context. Germline CDR1 is SGHTA and CDR2 is FQGNSA. V shed 5 bases and J shed 1 base, with 15 bases lying between them. The length of the CDR3 is 15 residues. This sample was included in a study of shared clonotypes between healthy human individuals. Measured with immunoSEQ multiplex PCR; TCRdb has only the in-frame clones, and not every one. Among approximately 320,000 clones listed, around 72% were seen once. Sample: memory CD4+ T cells sorted from blood. Subset described: CD45RA-negative fraction. This receptor was taken from a man aged 25-40 years in good health. The rearrangement uses TRBV7-2 and TRBJ2-7, with D perhaps TRBD1 (6 bases). CDR3 coding DNA: TGTGCCAGCAGCAAAACAGGGTCAAGGTCCTACGAGCAGTACTTC. Translation gives CASSKTGSRSYEQYF.